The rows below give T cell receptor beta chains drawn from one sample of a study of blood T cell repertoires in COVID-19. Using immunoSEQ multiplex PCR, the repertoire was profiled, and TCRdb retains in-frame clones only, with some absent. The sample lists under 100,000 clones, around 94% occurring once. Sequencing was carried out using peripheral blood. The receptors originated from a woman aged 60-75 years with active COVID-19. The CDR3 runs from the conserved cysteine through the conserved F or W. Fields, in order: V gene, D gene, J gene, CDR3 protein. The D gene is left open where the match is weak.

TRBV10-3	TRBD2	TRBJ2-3	CAISALAGGTDTQYF
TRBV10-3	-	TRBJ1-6	CAISADRHNSPLHF
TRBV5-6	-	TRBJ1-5	CASSLRQGRTQHF
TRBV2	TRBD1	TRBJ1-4	CASRDSGTGRTNEKLFF
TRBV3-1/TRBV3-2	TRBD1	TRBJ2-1	CASSLRGTGYNEQFF
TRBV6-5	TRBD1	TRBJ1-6	CASSSNRDRGSPLHF
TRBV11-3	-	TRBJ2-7	CASSPSKQVSYEQYF
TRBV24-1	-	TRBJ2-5	CATSDWSNQGRETQYF
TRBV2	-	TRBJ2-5	CASSQDMMQETQYF
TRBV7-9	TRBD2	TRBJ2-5	CASILGRDGARETQYF
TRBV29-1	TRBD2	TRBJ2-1	CSVTGAEAPSGLVTNEQFF
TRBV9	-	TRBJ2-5	CASSVAPSVQETQYF
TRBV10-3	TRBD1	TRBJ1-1	CAIGLTGLDTEAFF
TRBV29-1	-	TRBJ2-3	CSVDVVGDTQYF
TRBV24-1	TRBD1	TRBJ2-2	CATSDLDRDEHRGAVF
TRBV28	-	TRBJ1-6	CATSTEYYNSPLHF
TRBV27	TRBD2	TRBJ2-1	CASSLAVAGAMDEQFF
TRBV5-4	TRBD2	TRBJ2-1	CASSFGVAGGPWNEQFF
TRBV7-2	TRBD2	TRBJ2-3	CASSLGLAGGDTQYF
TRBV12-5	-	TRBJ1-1	CASGWGGRNTEAFF
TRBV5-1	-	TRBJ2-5	CASSSTGLSQETQYF
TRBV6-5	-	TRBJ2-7	CASRGTTQTYEQYF
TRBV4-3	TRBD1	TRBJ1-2	CASSGGTARNYGYTF
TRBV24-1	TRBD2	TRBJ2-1	CATSDLGATSGYNEQFF
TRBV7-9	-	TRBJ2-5	CASSTPGPWETQYF
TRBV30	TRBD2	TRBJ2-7	CAGAGTRNDEQYF
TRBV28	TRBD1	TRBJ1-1	CASSLSTGVGNTEAFF
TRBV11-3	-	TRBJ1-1	CASSLNRLTEAFF
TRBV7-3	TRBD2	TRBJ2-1	CASSPGLNYNEQFF
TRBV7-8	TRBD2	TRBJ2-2	CASSGGGVHTGELFF
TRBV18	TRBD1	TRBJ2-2	CASSPRQGAGGELFF
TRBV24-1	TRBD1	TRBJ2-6	CATSEEDRVTGANVLTF
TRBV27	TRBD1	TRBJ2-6	CASSLSRPTGFFGANVLTF
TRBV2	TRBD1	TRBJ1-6	CASQQDRGDSPLHF
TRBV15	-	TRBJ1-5	CATSPKGRASNQPQHF
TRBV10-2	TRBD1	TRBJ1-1	CASSERYRGSTEAFF
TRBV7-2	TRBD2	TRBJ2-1	CASKRGTTAGLAGWNEQFF
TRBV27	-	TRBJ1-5	CASSFSRGNQPQHF
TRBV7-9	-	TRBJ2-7	CASSLRDSHEQYF
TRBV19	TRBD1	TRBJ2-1	CASSTGQGSYNEQFF
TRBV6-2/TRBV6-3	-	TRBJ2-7	CASSYPPRETYEQYF
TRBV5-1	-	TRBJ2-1	CASSRGAAGVDNEQFF
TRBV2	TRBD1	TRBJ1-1	CASSRDRVMLRDTEAFF
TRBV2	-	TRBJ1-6	CASRGPGLHNSPLHF
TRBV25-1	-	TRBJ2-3	CASSRPRGSRADTQYF
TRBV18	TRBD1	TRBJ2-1	CASSPSGTGGYNEQFF
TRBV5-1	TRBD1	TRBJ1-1	CASSQTGAGTEAFF
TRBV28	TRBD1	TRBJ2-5	CASMPGTGQETQYF
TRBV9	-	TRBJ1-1	CASSVGSGNTEAFF
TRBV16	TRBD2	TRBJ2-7	CASSQSFSVPGLAGSYEQYF
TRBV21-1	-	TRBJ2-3	CASKDHRDKKPSTDTQYF
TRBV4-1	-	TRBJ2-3	CASSQGHAGDTQYF
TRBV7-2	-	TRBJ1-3	CASSLRSGNSGNTIYF
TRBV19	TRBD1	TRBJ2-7	CASSRGTGGGEQYF
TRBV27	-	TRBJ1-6	CASSLLWGGGSPLHF